These 5 T cell receptor beta chains were sequenced from one sample in a study of Tregs in tolerant kidney transplant recipients. Related graft donors supplied nonmyeloablative bone marrow transplants, and mixed chimerism was transient. Profiled with immunoSEQ multiplex PCR; TCRdb holds only in-frame clones, not every one. The table has tens of thousands of clones, 93% seen once. This specimen consisted of CD4+ T cells from blood (PBMCs), obtained 12 months after the transplant. All receptors derive from a human patient who received a combined kidney and bone marrow transplant. Some T cells here may be from the graft donor.

The chain couples TRBV5-1 to TRBJ2-7, with 8 bases fitting TRBD2. Trimming took 2 bases from V and 2 from J; bases not matched to a gene: 9. CDR3 length: 16 amino acids. Germline V gene data show CDR1 as SGHRS and CDR2 as YFSETQ. The CDR3 nucleotides are TGCGCCAGCAGCTTAAAGGTCAGCGGGAGTCCCTACGAGCAGTACTTC. Translating gives CASSLKVSGSPYEQYF.

The chain has TRBV7-6 and TRBJ2-1, with 10 bases matching TRBD2. The CDR3 has 14 residues. V shed 2 bases, J shed 6 bases, and the junction held 1 base outside the gene matches. CDR1 is SGHVS and CDR2 is FNYEAQ in the germline V gene. The CDR3 bases are TGTGCCAGCAGCTTACAGCGGGGGGGCAATGAGCAGTTCTTC. Translating it yields CASSLQRGGNEQFF.

The table lists this clone with a count of one. This sequence joins TRBV7-7 and TRBJ1-2; D remains ambiguous. The V gene lost 1 base and the J gene lost 3 bases, with 9 bases spanning the gap. The germline V gene encodes CDR1 SSHAT and CDR2 FNYEAQ (reference sequence). This CDR3 region has 14 residues. CDR3 coding DNA: TGTGCCAGCAGCTTAGAAACAGTCGACTATGGCTACACCTTC. Protein: CASSLETVDYGYTF.

This chain uses TRBV6-6 with TRBJ1-6, with TRBD1 identical over 12 bases. From germline, CDR1 is MNHNY and CDR2 SVGAGI (reference sequence). CDR3 length: 16 residues. V trimming: 6 bases; J trimming: 7 bases; junction bases outside the gene matches: 7. The CDR3 here is CASSQGQGATNSPLHF. CDR3 in DNA: TGTGCCAGCAGCCAGGGACAGGGGGCGACCAATTCACCCCTCCACTTT.

This clone came up once. The chain employs TRBV27 and TRBJ2-3; the D is unclear. The V end lost 7 bases, the J end lost 3 bases, and 17 bases lay between the germline ends. The CDR3 contains 15 residues. Germline values: CDR1 MNHEY, CDR2 SMNVEV (reference sequence). The CDR3 bases are TGTGCCAGCAATGGTCTAGGCAGCCCAACAGATACGCAGTATTTT. Its translation: CASNGLGSPTDTQYF.